This TCR beta chain was obtained from a study of blood T cell repertoires in COVID-19. Across the study: Some COVID-19 samples were acute and others convalescent; all came from the United States, Italy and Spain. PBMCs, B-cell-depleted T cells, or T cells provided the cDNA or gDNA that made up the material.

Methods used by the authors: How many nucleated cells were present was estimated from reference gene primer amplification. Assay used: immunoSEQ multiplex PCR; TCRdb lists only in-frame clones, some missing. V, J and clone size are those of that table, while D and trimming were read from the DNA. The sample yields under 350,000 clones, approximately 87% seen once. The receptor was derived from a man aged 60-69 years who had recovered from COVID-19. The sequencing sample was made of peripheral blood.

CDR3 region: CAWSVWGQGVDEQFF. In DNA, the CDR3 is TGTGCCTGGAGTGTCTGGGGACAGGGGGTTGATGAGCAGTTCTTC. This sequence joins TRBV30 and TRBJ2-1, with 11 nucleotides matching TRBD1. In germline, CDR1 is GTSNPN, CDR2 SVGIG (reference sequence). The CDR3 loop spans 15 amino acids. Unmatched junction bases numbered 6, after V lost 0 bases and J lost 8 bases.